The clone carrying this T cell receptor beta chain appeared a single time. This sample was included in a study of blood T cell repertoires in COVID-19. Turning to the study itself: From the United States, Italy and Spain came samples of acute and convalescent COVID-19. In each case, the material was cDNA or gDNA derived from T cells, B-cell-depleted T cells, or PBMCs.

Study processing details: Counts of nucleated cells, estimated from reference gene primer amplification, were obtained. Only in-frame clones appear in the TCRdb table, and some are missing; sequencing was by immunoSEQ multiplex PCR. That table furnishes V, J and clone size, whereas the DNA furnished D and trimming. The sample has around 180,000 clones; 65% to 90% are singletons. The ends lost 5 bases at V and 1 base at J; junction bases unmatched: 3. Looked up from germline, CDR1 is MNHEY and CDR2 is SMNVEV (reference sequence). The CDR3 consists of 14 residues. The sequencing input was peripheral blood. This rearrangement joins TRBV27 to TRBJ2-5; 8 positions agree with TRBD1. The sequence was obtained from a human donor in a cohort sampled during active COVID-19. The CDR3 is CASSPQGAQETQYF. CDR3 bases: TGTGCCAGCAGTCCGCAGGGGGCCCAAGAGACCCAGTACTTC.